The 16 T cell receptor beta chains below come from one sample, sequenced in a study of control samples from healthy donors and cancer patients. Assay used: immunoSEQ multiplex PCR; TCRdb lists only in-frame clones, some missing. The repertoire holds some 130,000 clones, with 80% to 95% as singletons. Sample: blood. These receptors were obtained from a man aged 18 to 30 in good health.

The rearrangement joins TRBV7-9 to TRBJ1-5, with TRBD1 identical over 7 bases. The CDR3 has 16 amino acids. V lost 3 bases to trimming and J lost 7 bases; unmatched junction nucleotides: 12. Germline loops: CDR1 SEHNR, CDR2 FQNEAQ (reference sequence). CDR3 nucleotide sequence: TGTGCCAGCAGCTTCGCGGTCGACAGGGATTCCCAGCCCCAGCATTTT. Amino acids: CASSFAVDRDSQPQHF. The full variable domain, with the rest looked up from reference TRBV7-9 and TRBJ1-5, is DTGVSQNPRHKITKRGQNVTFRCDPISEHNRLYWYRQTLGQGPEFLTYFQNEAQLEKSRLLSDRFSAERPKGSFSTLEIQRTEQGDSAMYLCASSFAVDRDSQPQHFGDGTRLSIL.

The chain couples TRBV13 to TRBJ1-2; 9 bases line up with TRBD1. Germline CDR1 and CDR2: PRHDT and FYEKMQ (reference sequence). J gave up 7 bases and V 3 bases, and 9 bases lay outside the gene matches. The CDR3 contains 15 residues. The CDR3 region is CASSLSEQGAGGYTF. The CDR3 DNA reads as TGTGCCAGCAGCTTGAGCGAACAGGGGGCGGGTGGCTACACCTTC.

The chain employs TRBV2 and TRBJ2-7; TRBD1 is a possible D gene (6 bases). V gave up 7 bases and J gave up 0 bases, with 10 bases separating them. Germline CDR1 reads SNHLY; CDR2 reads FYNNEI. This CDR3 contains 13 residues. As DNA, the CDR3 is TGTGCCAGCAAGGGACACGGCTCCTACGAGCAGTACGTC. It codes for CASKGHGSYEQYV.

The chain carries TRBV2 and TRBJ1-5; 8 bases fit TRBD1. CDR1 and CDR2 (germline): SNHLY, FYNNEI. V shed 6 bases, J shed 1 base, and the junction held 11 bases outside the gene matches. CDR3 length equals 17 residues. The CDR3 DNA follows: TGTGCCAGCAGAGCACCCACCGGGACAGGAAGCAATCAGCCCCAGCATTTT. Its protein product is CASRAPTGTGSNQPQHF.

This clone is deemed medium-sized. The chain carries TRBV7-9 and TRBJ2-5, with unresolved D. Germline loops: CDR1 SEHNR, CDR2 FQNEAQ (reference sequence). This CDR3 comprises 14 residues. V was trimmed by 0 bases and J by 1 base, leaving 6 bases between them. This CDR3 is CASSLALGQETQYF. The CDR3 nucleotides are TGTGCCAGCAGCTTAGCTCTCGGCCAAGAGACCCAGTACTTC.

The V gene is TRBV5-1, the J gene TRBJ2-5; D is possibly TRBD1 or TRBD2 (5 bases each). CDR3 length equals 15 residues. Deletions cut 4 bases from V and 5 bases from J, with 18 bases between. The germline V gene encodes CDR1 SGHRS and CDR2 YFSETQ. The CDR3 DNA reads TGCGCCAGCAGCCTAACCCCAGGGTCGGGGGAGACCCAGTACTTC. Residues: CASSLTPGSGETQYF. Full variable domain (remainder filled in from reference TRBV5-1 and TRBJ2-5): KAGVTQTPRYLIKTRGQQVTLSCSPISGHRSVSWYQQTPGQGLQFLFEYFSETQRNKGNFPGRFSGRQFSNSRSEMNVSTLELGDSALYLCASSLTPGSGETQYFGPGTRLLVL.

V gene TRBV2 combines with J gene TRBJ1-6, with D perhaps matching TRBD1 (5 bases). The CDR3 is made up of 15 amino acids. V was trimmed by 3 bases and J by 7 bases, leaving 13 bases between them. CDR1 and CDR2 from the germline V gene are SNHLY and FYNNEI. The CDR3 here is CASSESGARNSPLHF. The CDR3 DNA reads as TGTGCCAGCAGTGAGTCCGGGGCGAGGAATTCACCCCTCCACTTT.

V and J are TRBV2 and TRBJ2-2; D gene uncertain. The V end was cut by 6 bases, the J end by 4 bases, with 12 bases between. Looked up from germline, CDR1 is SNHLY and CDR2 is FYNNEI. The CDR3 is made up of 14 amino acids. The DNA for the CDR3 is TGTGCCAGCAGAAAGTTGGCAGCCACCGGGGAGCTGTTTTTT. Protein product: CASRKLAATGELFF. The complete variable domain, with remaining parts taken from reference TRBV2 and TRBJ2-2, reads EPEVTQTPSHQVTQMGQEVILRCVPISNHLYFYWYRQILGQKVEFLVSFYNNEISEKSEIFDDQFSVERPDGSNFTLKIRSTKLEDSAMYFCASRKLAATGELFFGEGSRLTVL.

This clone has only one observation. The CDR3 DNA is TGCAGCGTTTATGGGGGGGAGCAGACCCCACAAGGGGAGCAGTACTTC. Translating gives CSVYGGEQTPQGEQYF. The chain links TRBV29-1 to TRBJ2-7; 7 bases line up with TRBD2. The CDR3 covers 16 residues. V gave up 5 bases and J gave up 7 bases; unmatched junction bases: 20. In germline, CDR1 is SQVTM, CDR2 ANQGSEA.

The chain has TRBV6-6 and TRBJ2-2; the D gene is possibly TRBD2 (6 bases). The germline CDR1 and CDR2 sequences are MNHNY and SVGAGI (reference sequence). This CDR3 comprises 15 residues. V was clipped by 0 bases and J by 7 bases, with 12 bases between them. CDR3 bases: TGTGCCAGCAGTTACTCGGGAGGTAGAGGCGGGGAGCTGTTTTTT. This codes for CASSYSGGRGGELFF.

This rearrangement joins TRBV6-1 to TRBJ2-7; 10 bases fit TRBD1. The junction had 7 bases not matched to a gene; V was cut back by 2 bases and J by 3 bases. This CDR3 comprises 16 residues. Per germline, CDR1 MNHNS and CDR2 SASEGT. CDR3 DNA sequence: TGTGCCAGCAGTGAATTGTCTCGGACAGGGGGCTACGAGCAGTACTTC. This translates into CASSELSRTGGYEQYF.

The chain recombines TRBV7-2 with TRBJ2-1; TRBD2 matches at 9 bases. V shed 11 bases, J shed 7 bases, and the junction held 15 bases outside the gene matches. The CDR3 length is 15 residues. The V gene's germline CDR1 is SGHTA and CDR2 FQGNSA. The CDR3: CAASAGGPRFNEQFF. The CDR3, as DNA: TGTGCCGCGTCGGCGGGAGGGCCAAGATTTAATGAGCAGTTCTTC.

The rearrangement uses TRBV4-3 and TRBJ1-3; 7 nucleotides align to TRBD1. Per germline, CDR1 LGHNA and CDR2 YSLEER. The V and J ends lost 0 bases and 3 bases, in that order; junction bases with no gene match: 2. The CDR3 loop spans 15 amino acids. CDR3 DNA sequence: TGCGCCAGCAGCCAAGACAGGGGGTTTGGAAACACCATATATTTT. It codes for CASSQDRGFGNTIYF.

CDR3 in DNA: TGTGCCAGTAGTACGGGACAGATCAGGGCTTTCTTT. It codes for CASSTGQIRAFF. The genes are TRBV19 and TRBJ1-1, with 7 nucleotides matching TRBD1. Germline CDR1 is LNHDA and CDR2 is SQIVND (reference sequence). The V gene end was trimmed by 4 bases and the J gene end by 11 bases; junction bases not matched to a gene: 7. CDR3 length equals 12 residues.

The chain employs TRBV2 and TRBJ1-1; weak D call: TRBD1 (5 bases). CDR1 is SNHLY and CDR2 is FYNNEI in the germline V gene. Trimming stripped 8 bases from V and 11 bases from J, with 12 bases between. The CDR3 sequence is 10 residues long. The CDR3 protein is CASQQGEAFF. The CDR3 coding sequence is TGTGCCAGCCAGCAGGGTGAGGCTTTCTTT.

The chain uses TRBV24-1 and TRBJ2-1; 7 positions agree with TRBD2. CDR1 is KGHDR and CDR2 is SFDVKD in the germline V gene. V lost 0 bases to trimming and J lost 2 bases; unmatched junction nucleotides: 3. The CDR3 totals 16 residues. Here the CDR3 DNA reads TGTGCCACCAGTGATTTGGAGGGAGGGCCCTACAATGAGCAGTTCTTC. Its translation is CATSDLEGGPYNEQFF.